Here is one T cell receptor beta chain with its context. It lacks a known antigen. One base away there is no much larger clone; base qualities are not given. The germline V gene supplies CDR1 SGHNT and CDR2 YENEEA. V has 1 base trimmed and J has 0 bases trimmed; junction bases matching no gene number 3. Taken from cysteine to phenylalanine, the CDR3 has 16 residues. This entry keeps only the CDR3 DNA: 48 bases, framed from base 1. The data derive from a study of blood T cell repertoires in COVID-19 (dated by TCRdb to 2020 to 2022). Turning to the overall study: Samples from collaborators originated in the United States, Italy and Spain and spanned both the acute and convalescent phases of COVID-19. The dataset comprised deeply sampled blood TCRbeta repertoires from subjects exposed to, actively infected with, or recovered from COVID-19. The prospective study material was composed of cDNA or gDNA derived from T cells, B-cell-depleted T cells, or PBMCs. Sample metadata almost always included a de-identified subject ID, COVID-19 status, age in years and sex. Where HLA class I and class II types were available, the types were taken from metadata supplied by the sample provider, not from assay-based typing. Samples came from the ongoing ImmuneRACE study (first 160 participants) plus 1,254 subjects from 6 global collaborators. The repertoires were released in a freely available public database meant as a resource for research on the immune response to SARS-CoV-2. Study-level results and caveats: How much clinical and demographic metadata was included differed by source and by participant, and the metadata was provided uncurated.

TCRbeta CDR3 regions were amplified from genomic DNA using the immunoSEQ Assay, a bias-controlled multiplex PCR. As for the authors' bioinformatics: Nucleated cell counts per sample were estimated from amplification of reference gene primers within the assay. To quantify the absolute abundance of each unique TCRbeta CDR3 rearrangement, sequence reads were collapsed and filtered. For each sample, productive Simpson clonality was calculated as the square root of Simpson's diversity index over productive rearrangements. The table comes from immuneACCESS by way of TCRdb, which keeps in-frame sequences with V and J called. Part of the clones is missing from these tables; in studies checked, under half for an unresolved V gene and the rest for unknown reasons. For V, J and clone size, that table is used; D and trimming come from the DNA. This sample gives approximately 220,000 clones in total; 75% to 90% of them show up just once. Roughly 0.69% of the sample belongs to the ten largest clones.

Whole blood was collected in K2EDTA tubes by collaborating institutions according to the institutions' own protocols. For TCRbeta analysis, collaborator samples were shipped as frozen whole blood, as isolated PBMCs, or as DNA extracted from either sample type. Input material: peripheral blood. The chain couples TRBV11-3 to TRBJ2-5, and 9 bases in between align with TRBD1. The clonotype originates from a man aged 35 to 55 with acute or convalescent COVID-19. The CDR3 loop reads CASSLGGTGYQETQYF. In nucleotide form, the sequence is TGTGCCAGCAGCTTAGGAGGGACAGGGTACCAAGAGACCCAGTACTTC.